Presented here are 20 T cell receptor beta chains from one specimen sequenced in a study of CD8 T cells in Susac syndrome. Random hexamers were used to reverse transcribe about 0.45 to 1 ug of RNA. TCRdb re-analysed the immunoSEQ multiplex PCR reads in MiXCR, keeping a single row per CDR3 protein. The table has about 80,000 distinct CDR3 sequences, about 94% seen once. Material: CD8+ T cells from PBMCs. Receptors originate from a human donor in good health.

V is TRBV3-1 and J is TRBJ1-1, with D perhaps matching TRBD1 (6 bases). Trimming left V 1 base short and J 11 bases short, with 20 bases between. CDR1 and CDR2 (germline): LGHDT, YNNKEL (reference sequence). The CDR3 has 15 amino acids. For the CDR3, the DNA is TGTGCCAGCAGCCAAGCCCAGACAGGTGAGGGTACGGCTTTCTTT. It codes for CASSQAQTGEGTAFF.

The chain joins TRBV7-9 to TRBJ1-1, with D hard to call. Germline V gene lookup returns CDR1 SEHNR and CDR2 FQNEAQ (reference sequence). The CDR3 runs 12 residues. V lost 1 base to trimming and J lost 10 bases, with 10 bases between them. DNA for the CDR3: TGTGCCAGCAGCTTAGGGGATTTAGGAGCTTTCTTT. It yields the protein CASSLGDLGAFF. Drawing the rest from reference TRBV7-9 and TRBJ1-1, the complete variable domain is DTGVSQNPRHKITKRGQNVTFRCDPISEHNRLYWYRQTLGQGPEFLTYFQNEAQLEKSRLLSDRFSAERPKGSFSTLEIQRTEQGDSAMYLCASSLGDLGAFFGQGTRLTVV.

The chain uses TRBV7-8 and TRBJ2-7; tentative D call: TRBD2 (5 bases). V gave up 9 bases and J gave up 2 bases, with 14 bases separating them. This CDR3 region has 13 residues. Germline values: CDR1 SGHVS, CDR2 FQNEAQ. The CDR3 coding sequence is TGTGCCAGTTCGGAGGACCGAGCCTACGAGCAGTACGTC. It yields the protein CASSEDRAYEQYV.

The genes are TRBV6-5 and TRBJ2-2; the match to TRBD1 covers 8 bases. Trimming removed 2 bases from V and 7 bases from J; junction bases left unmatched: 9. The CDR3 sequence is 16 residues long. Germline-derived CDR1 and CDR2 are MNHEY and SVGAGI. CDR3 region: CASSYAQGAPDGELFF. Written as DNA, the CDR3 is TGTGCCAGCAGTTACGCTCAGGGGGCTCCGGACGGGGAGCTGTTTTTT.

The chain is built from TRBV20-1 and TRBJ1-1; no reliable D call. The CDR3 covers 12 residues. Trimming removed 6 bases from V and 0 bases from J, with 8 bases in between. Germline lookup yields CDR1 DFQATT and CDR2 SNEGSKA (reference sequence). The CDR3 sequence: CSARHMNTEAFF. The DNA of the CDR3 is TGCAGTGCCAGACATATGAACACTGAAGCTTTCTTT.

The rearrangement uses TRBV9 and TRBJ1-1, with a possible D match to TRBD1 (6 bases). Germline V gene sequence: CDR1 SGDLS, CDR2 YYNGEE. V lost 4 bases and J 3 bases, leaving 16 bases between the germline ends. The CDR3 extends over 15 amino acids. DNA of the CDR3: TGTGCCAGCAGCCCCCCCGGGACACAAGACACTGAAGCTTTCTTT. Its protein is CASSPPGTQDTEAFF.

V and J are TRBV27 and TRBJ2-7; 15 bases match TRBD2. Unmatched junction bases numbered 18, after V lost 0 bases and J lost 6 bases. CDR3 size: 21 residues. Germline V gene sequence: CDR1 MNHEY, CDR2 SMNVEV (reference sequence). This CDR3 reads CASSLSGGLAGGPVPLGEQYV. The CDR3 nucleotides are TGTGCCAGCAGTTTATCGGGGGGACTAGCGGGAGGTCCCGTCCCCCTGGGCGAGCAGTACGTC.

The chain is built from TRBV27 and TRBJ2-7; D possibly corresponds to TRBD1 (5 bases). V was pared by 4 bases and J by 4 bases, with 17 bases between. The length of the CDR3 is 15 residues. Germline values: CDR1 MNHEY, CDR2 SMNVEV (reference sequence). CDR3 in amino acids: CASSSTRTGVYEQYF. The DNA for the CDR3 is TGTGCCAGCAGTTCAACCCGAACAGGAGTATACGAGCAGTACTTC.

The V call is TRBV4-3, the J call TRBJ1-2; D perhaps matches TRBD1 (5 bases). The V and J ends lost 4 bases and 3 bases respectively, with 9 bases between them. This CDR3 contains 13 residues. CDR1 is LGHNA and CDR2 is YSLEER in the germline V gene. The chain's CDR3 is CASSPGAYYGYTF. The CDR3 DNA sequence: TGCGCCAGCAGCCCCGGGGCTTACTATGGCTACACCTTC.

In nucleotides, the CDR3 is TGTGCCAGCAGTCCTCTCTCGCTGGACAGGGGCCGAGAGACCCAGTACTTC. Translated: CASSPLSLDRGRETQYF. This sequence joins TRBV28 and TRBJ2-5, with 9 bases that match TRBD1. The CDR3 runs 17 residues. Germline CDR1 reads MDHEN; CDR2 reads SYDVKM. Unmatched junction bases numbered 14, after V lost 5 bases and J lost 4 bases.

The chain links TRBV11-2 to TRBJ2-3; TRBD2 matches at 13 bases. The trim removed 4 bases at V and 6 bases at J, leaving 16 bases unmatched. This CDR3 region has 19 residues. CDR1 SGHAT and CDR2 FQNNGV come from the germline V gene. CDR3 sequence (DNA): TGTGCCAGCAGCTCGATGGGACTAGCGGGGAAACCCCAGTGGGATACGCAGTATTTT. Protein product: CASSSMGLAGKPQWDTQYF.

The V gene is TRBV11-2, the J gene TRBJ1-1, with TRBD1 matching over 7 bases. The CDR3 totals 14 residues. The germline V gene encodes CDR1 SGHAT and CDR2 FQNNGV. Germline trimming cut 8 bases from V and 6 bases from J; bases unmatched to any gene: 12. The CDR3, as DNA: TGTGCCAGCGAGTGGTACAGGGGAAGCCCTGAAGCTTTCTTT. This translates into CASEWYRGSPEAFF.

This clonotype was seen once. The V call is TRBV4-3, the J call TRBJ2-1; 10 nucleotides align to TRBD2. J lost 2 bases, V lost 0 bases, and 10 bases had no gene match. CDR1 LGHNA and CDR2 YSLEER come from the germline V gene. There are 19 residues in the CDR3. Here the CDR3 DNA reads TGCGCCAGCAGCCAAGATTTGCTAGCGGGGGCTACACCCTACAATGAGCAGTTCTTC. Translation gives CASSQDLLAGATPYNEQFF.

Turning to this clonotype: The junction departs from the called germline gene at one end, perhaps through a read error. This chain links TRBV7-7 with TRBJ2-1; 7 bases agree with TRBD2. The CDR3 totals 16 residues. The germline V gene encodes CDR1 SSHAT and CDR2 FNYEAQ (reference sequence). The CDR3 reads CASTQLVGGLSNEQFF. The DNA for the CDR3 is TGTGCTAGCACCCAACTGGTCGGGGGACTAAGCAATGAGCAGTTCTTC. Full variable domain (outside the CDR3, taken from reference TRBV7-7 and TRBJ2-1): GAGVSQSPRYKVTKRGQDVTLRCDPISSHATLYWYQQALGQGPEFLTYFNYEAQPDKSGLPSDRFSAERPEGSISTLTIQRTEQRDSAMYRCASTQLVGGLSNEQFFGPGTRLTVL.

The gene calls are TRBV27 and TRBJ1-2; no clear D gene. The V and J ends lost 2 bases and 2 bases respectively, with 9 bases between them. The CDR3 runs 14 residues. The germline gives CDR1 MNHEY, CDR2 SMNVEV (reference sequence). CDR3: CASSLTALNYGYTF. CDR3 DNA: TGTGCCAGCAGTTTAACCGCGTTGAACTATGGCTACACCTTC.

The V gene is TRBV12-3 or TRBV12-4, the J gene TRBJ1-1; D gene ambiguous. Deletions cut 8 bases from V and 1 base from J, with 14 bases between. CDR3 length equals 14 residues. For the CDR3, the DNA is TGTGCCAGCGCGCTTAGGAGGGAGAACACTGAAGCTTTCTTT. Protein product: CASALRRENTEAFF.

The V gene is TRBV19, the J gene TRBJ1-5; 8 bases match TRBD1. CDR3 size: 12 residues. CDR1 is LNHDA and CDR2 is SQIVND in the germline V gene (reference sequence). Trimming cost V 11 bases and J 11 bases; bases outside gene matches: 11. The CDR3 DNA sequence: TGTGCCCCCAAGACAGGGGCCGGGGCCCAGCATTTT. Translation gives CAPKTGAGAQHF.

This clonotype was observed a single time. The rearrangement links TRBV27 to TRBJ1-1; D is unclear. V dropped 0 bases and J dropped 1 base, with 9 bases sitting between them. Germline-derived CDR1 and CDR2 are MNHEY and SMNVEV (reference sequence). The CDR3 length is 15 residues. DNA of the CDR3: TGTGCCAGCAGTTTATCTATTACGGGGAACACTGAAGCTTTCTTT. Translated: CASSLSITGNTEAFF.

The rearrangement links TRBV3-1 to TRBJ1-1, with no clear D. Trimming stripped 3 bases from V and 0 bases from J, with 14 bases between. The CDR3 loop spans 16 amino acids. CDR1 LGHDT and CDR2 YNNKEL come from the germline V gene (reference sequence). This chain's CDR3 is CASSQKTVTMNTEAFF. Here the CDR3 DNA reads TGTGCCAGCAGCCAGAAGACGGTGACCATGAACACTGAAGCTTTCTTT.

The J gene is TRBJ2-4, the V gene TRBV18; 7 bases agree with TRBD1. Germline V gives CDR1 KGHSH, CDR2 LQKENI. The J segment lost 4 bases and the V segment lost 1 base, leaving 4 bases of the junction unmatched. CDR3 length: 15 amino acids. The CDR3, as DNA: TGTGCCAGCTCACCACTTCAGACAGGGAAAAACATTCAGTACTTC. This translates into CASSPLQTGKNIQYF.